The clone carrying this T cell receptor beta chain came up a few times. Its matching antigen is unknown. CDR1 is SGHVS and CDR2 is FQNEAQ in the germline V gene. V was pared by 5 bases and J by 6 bases, with 11 bases between. The CDR3 loop spans 13 amino acids. Using immunoSEQ multiplex PCR, the repertoire was profiled, and TCRdb retains in-frame clones only, with some absent. This table holds fewer than 110,000 clones, around 91% found once. The data belong to a study of T cell responses to AZD1222 COVID-19 vaccine. Study conclusions and caveats: Nearly half of unique spike-specific TCRs reportedly avoided B.1.351 and B.1.1.7 mutated regions.

This TCR was sampled from an adult in good health. This specimen was peripheral blood, taken on day 0 of AZD1222 vaccination. The V call is TRBV7-8, the J call TRBJ1-5, with a weak D call TRBD1 (6 bases). The CDR3 sequence: CASSRGRGQPQHF. In DNA form, the CDR3 reads TGTGCCAGCAGCCGGGGGCGGGGTCAGCCCCAGCATTTT.